This TCR beta chain comes out of a study of OX40 agonist ivuxolimab in advanced cancers. Assay: immunoSEQ multiplex PCR; the TCRdb copy retains only in-frame clones and omits some. Among 50,000 to 70,000 clones listed, 75% to 90% were seen once. With regard to this clone: Its antigen is as yet unknown.

The CDR3 extends over 13 amino acids. The V gene lost 10 bases and the J gene lost 2 bases, with 13 bases spanning the gap. The germline V gene has CDR1 SEHNR and CDR2 FQNEAQ (reference sequence). Findings and caveats of the study: Researchers report that CD8+ T cells had, on average, more expanded clones than CD4+.

This rearrangement joins TRBV7-9 to TRBJ2-3, with D perhaps assigned TRBD1 or TRBD2 (5 bases each). The material sequenced was CD4+ or CD8+ T cells sorted from blood, taken in a trial of the OX40 agonist ivuxolimab. This sequence was found in an adult with an advanced solid tumor such as melanoma, head and neck, liver or kidney cancer. The CDR3 coding sequence is TGTGCCATCCACGGGGCCTACACAGATACGCAGTATTTT. It is translated as CAIHGAYTDTQYF.